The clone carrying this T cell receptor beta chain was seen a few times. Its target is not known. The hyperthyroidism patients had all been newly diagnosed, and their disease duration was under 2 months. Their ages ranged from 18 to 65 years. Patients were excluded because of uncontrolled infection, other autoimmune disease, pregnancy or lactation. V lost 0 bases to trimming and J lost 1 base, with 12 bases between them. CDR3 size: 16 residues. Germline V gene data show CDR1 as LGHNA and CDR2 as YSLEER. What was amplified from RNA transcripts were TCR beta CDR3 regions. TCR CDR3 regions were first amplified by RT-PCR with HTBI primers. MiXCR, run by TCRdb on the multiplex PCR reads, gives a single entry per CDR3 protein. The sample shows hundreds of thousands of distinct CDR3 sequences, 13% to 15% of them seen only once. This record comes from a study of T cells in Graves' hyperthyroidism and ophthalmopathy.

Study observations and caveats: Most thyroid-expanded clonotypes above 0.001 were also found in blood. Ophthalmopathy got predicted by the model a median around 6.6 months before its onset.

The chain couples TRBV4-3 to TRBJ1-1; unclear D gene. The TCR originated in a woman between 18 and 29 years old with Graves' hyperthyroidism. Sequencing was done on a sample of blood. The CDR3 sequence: CASSQDRGEGNTEAFF. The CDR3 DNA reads TGCGCCAGCAGCCAAGATCGGGGAGAGGGGAACACTGAAGCTTTCTTT.